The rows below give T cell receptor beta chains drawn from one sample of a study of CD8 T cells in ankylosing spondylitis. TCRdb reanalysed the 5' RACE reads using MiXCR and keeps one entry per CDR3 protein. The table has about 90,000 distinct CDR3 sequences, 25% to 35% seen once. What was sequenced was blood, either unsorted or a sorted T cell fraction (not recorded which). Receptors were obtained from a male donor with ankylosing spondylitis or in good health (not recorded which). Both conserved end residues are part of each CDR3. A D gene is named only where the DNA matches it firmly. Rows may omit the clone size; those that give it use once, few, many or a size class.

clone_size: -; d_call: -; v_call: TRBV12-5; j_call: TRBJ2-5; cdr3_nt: TGTGCTAGTGCCATGGCCGGGCGAGAAGAGACCCAGTACTTC; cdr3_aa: CASAMAGREETQYF
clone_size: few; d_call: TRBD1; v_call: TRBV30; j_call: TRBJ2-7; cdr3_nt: TGTGCCTGGAAATCGACAGGGGTAGGTGAGCAGTACTTC; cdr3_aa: CAWKSTGVGEQYF
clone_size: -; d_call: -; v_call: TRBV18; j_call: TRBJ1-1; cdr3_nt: TGTGCCAGCTCACCTACCTTCGGGACTGAAGCTTTCTTT; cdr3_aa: CASSPTFGTEAFF
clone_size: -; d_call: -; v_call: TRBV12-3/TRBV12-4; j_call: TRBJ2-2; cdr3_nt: TGTGCCAGCAGTTTGGACAGATTTGGGGAGCTGTTTTTT; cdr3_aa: CASSLDRFGELFF
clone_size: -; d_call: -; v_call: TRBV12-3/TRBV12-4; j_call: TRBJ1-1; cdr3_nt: TGTGCCAGCAGTCCGGGTTTGAACGGCCGTGGAGCTTTCTTT; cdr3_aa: CASSPGLNGRGAFF
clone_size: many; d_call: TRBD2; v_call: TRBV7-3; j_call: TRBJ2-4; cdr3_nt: TGTGCCAGCAGCTTAATTAGCGGGGGTATTCAGTACTTC; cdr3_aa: CASSLISGGIQYF
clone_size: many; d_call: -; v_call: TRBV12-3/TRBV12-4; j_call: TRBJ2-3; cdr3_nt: TGTGCCAGCAGTTTGGCGGGCGCGGGAGATACGCAGTATTTT; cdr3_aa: CASSLAGAGDTQYF
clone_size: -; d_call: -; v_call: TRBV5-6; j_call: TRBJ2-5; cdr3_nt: TGTGCCAGCAGCGGGGTACAAGAGACCCAGTACTTC; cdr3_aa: CASSGVQETQYF
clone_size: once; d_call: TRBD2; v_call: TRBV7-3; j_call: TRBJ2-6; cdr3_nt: TGTGCCAGCAGCCCCAGAGCGGGATATCCTGGGGCCAACGGCCTGACTTTC; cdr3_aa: CASSPRAGYPGANGLTF
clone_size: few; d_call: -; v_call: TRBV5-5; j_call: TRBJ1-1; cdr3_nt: TGTGCCAGCAGCTATACATCTCAGAACACTGAAGCTTTCTTT; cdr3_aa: CASSYTSQNTEAFF
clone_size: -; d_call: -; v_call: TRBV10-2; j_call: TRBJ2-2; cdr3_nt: TGCGCCAGCAGTGACAGCTATTCCGGGGAGCTGTTTTTT; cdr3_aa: CASSDSYSGELFF
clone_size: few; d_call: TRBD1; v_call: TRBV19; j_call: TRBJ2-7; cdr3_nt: TGTGCCAGTAGTAACAGGGGAGCCCACGAGCAGTACTTC; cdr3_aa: CASSNRGAHEQYF
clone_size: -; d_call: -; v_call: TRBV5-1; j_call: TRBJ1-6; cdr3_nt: TGCGCCAGCAGCCTTCAGTACCGTAATTCACCCCTCCACTTT; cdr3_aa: CASSLQYRNSPLHF
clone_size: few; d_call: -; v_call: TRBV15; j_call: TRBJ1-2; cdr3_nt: TGTGCCACCAGCCCCGGCAGGGCCTACTATGGCTACACCTTC; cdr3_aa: CATSPGRAYYGYTF
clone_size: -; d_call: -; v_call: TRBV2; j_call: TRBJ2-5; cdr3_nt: TGTGCCAGCAGTGAGCCTCTTGGCAGCCAAAGCTTTCAAGAGACCCAGTACTTC; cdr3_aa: CASSEPLGSQSFQETQYF
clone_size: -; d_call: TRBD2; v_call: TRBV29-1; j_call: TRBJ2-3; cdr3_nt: TGCAGCGTTGAAGATGGGACTAGCGGGGGCACAGATACGCAGTATTTT; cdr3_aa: CSVEDGTSGGTDTQYF
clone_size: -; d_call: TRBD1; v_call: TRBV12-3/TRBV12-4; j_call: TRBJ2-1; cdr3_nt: TGTGCCAGCAGACCCAGACAGGGATCTGACAATGAGCAGTTCTTC; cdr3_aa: CASRPRQGSDNEQFF
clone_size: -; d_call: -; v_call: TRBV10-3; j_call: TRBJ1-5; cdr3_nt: TGTGCCATCAGTGAGCAGTGGACGTCCAATCAGCCCCAGCATTTT; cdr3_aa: CAISEQWTSNQPQHF
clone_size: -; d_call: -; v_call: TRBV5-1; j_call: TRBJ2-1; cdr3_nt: TGCGCCAGCAGCTCCCGGTTGCAATACAATGAGCAGTTCTTC; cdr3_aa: CASSSRLQYNEQFF
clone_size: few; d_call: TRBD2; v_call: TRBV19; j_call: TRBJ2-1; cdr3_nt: TGTGCCAGTAGTTCTAGCGGGGCCTCAGCGTCCTACAATGAGCAGTTCTTC; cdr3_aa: CASSSSGASASYNEQFF
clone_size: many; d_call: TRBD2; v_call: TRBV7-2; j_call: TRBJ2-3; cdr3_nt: TGTGCCAGCAGCCAAGGACTAGCAACGCAGTATTTT; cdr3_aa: CASSQGLATQYF
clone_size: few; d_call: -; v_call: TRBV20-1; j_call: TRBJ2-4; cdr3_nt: TGCAGTGCCAGTCCTCTGGACATTCAGTACTTC; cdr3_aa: CSASPLDIQYF
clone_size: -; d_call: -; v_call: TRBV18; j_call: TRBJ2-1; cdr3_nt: TGTGCCAGCTCACCTACTAGGGAGGTCAATGAGCAGTTCTTC; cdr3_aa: CASSPTREVNEQFF
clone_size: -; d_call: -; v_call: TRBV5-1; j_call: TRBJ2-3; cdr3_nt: TGCGCCAGCAGCTTGATGGTCTCCCCCGATACGCAGTATTTT; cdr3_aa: CASSLMVSPDTQYF
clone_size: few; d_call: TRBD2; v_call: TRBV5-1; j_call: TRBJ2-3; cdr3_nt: TGCGCCAGCAGGATTAGCGGGAGTCCCACAGATACGCAGTATTTT; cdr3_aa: CASRISGSPTDTQYF
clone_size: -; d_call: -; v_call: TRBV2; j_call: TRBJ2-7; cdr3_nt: TGTGCCAGCAGTGATTATGGGAGAGGCGAGCAGTACTTC; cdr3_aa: CASSDYGRGEQYF
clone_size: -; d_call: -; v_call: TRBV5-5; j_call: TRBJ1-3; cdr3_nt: TGTGCCAGCAGCTACGGGGTTCCCGGAAACACCATATATTTT; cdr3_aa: CASSYGVPGNTIYF
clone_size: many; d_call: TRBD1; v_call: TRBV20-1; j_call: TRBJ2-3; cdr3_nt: TGCAGTGCCACAACAGGGGCTTCAGATACGCAGTATTTT; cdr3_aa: CSATTGASDTQYF
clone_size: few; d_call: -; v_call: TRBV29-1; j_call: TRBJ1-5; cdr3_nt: TGCAGCGTTGCCAGGGATAGCAATCAGCCCCAGCATTTT; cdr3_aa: CSVARDSNQPQHF
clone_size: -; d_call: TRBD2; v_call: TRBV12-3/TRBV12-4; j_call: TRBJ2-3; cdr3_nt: TGTGCCAGCAGACGAGCGGGAGTTAGCACAGATACGCAGTATTTT; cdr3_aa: CASRRAGVSTDTQYF
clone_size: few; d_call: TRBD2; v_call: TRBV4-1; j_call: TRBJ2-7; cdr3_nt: TGCGCCAGCAGCCAATCCCTCTCCGGGACTAGCGCCTACTACGAGCAGTACTTC; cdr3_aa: CASSQSLSGTSAYYEQYF
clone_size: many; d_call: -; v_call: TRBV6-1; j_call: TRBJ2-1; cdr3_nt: TGTGCCAGCAGACAGAGGGGGGGTAACAATGAGCAGTTCTTC; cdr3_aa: CASRQRGGNNEQFF
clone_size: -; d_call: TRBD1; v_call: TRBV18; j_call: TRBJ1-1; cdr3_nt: TGTGCCAGCTCACCCCGGACAGGACCGGACACTGAAGCTTTCTTT; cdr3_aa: CASSPRTGPDTEAFF
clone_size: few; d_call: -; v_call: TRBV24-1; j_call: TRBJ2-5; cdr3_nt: TGTGCCACCAGTGATCTGTCTAGGTCCCAGTACTTC; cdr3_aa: CATSDLSRSQYF
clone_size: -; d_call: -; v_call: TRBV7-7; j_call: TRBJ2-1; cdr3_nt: TGTGCTAGCAGCTCATCTAGCATCCGGTACAATGAGCAGTTCTTC; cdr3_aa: CASSSSSIRYNEQFF
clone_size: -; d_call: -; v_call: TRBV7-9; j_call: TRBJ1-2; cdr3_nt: TGTGCCAGCAGCTCTGACAGTTTCTATGGCTACACCTTC; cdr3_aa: CASSSDSFYGYTF
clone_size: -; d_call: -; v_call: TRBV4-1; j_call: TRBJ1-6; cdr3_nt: TGCGCCAGCAGCCAAGATGTCAACATGGCCTTCCACTTT; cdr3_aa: CASSQDVNMAFHF
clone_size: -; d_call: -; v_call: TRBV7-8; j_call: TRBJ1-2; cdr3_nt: TGTGCCAGCAGCTACCTGACAGGACCCTACACCTTC; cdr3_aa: CASSYLTGPYTF
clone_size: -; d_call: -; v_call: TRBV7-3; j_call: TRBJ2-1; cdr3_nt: TGTGCCAGCAGCTTAATAGGGGCAAATGAGCAGTTCTTC; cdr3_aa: CASSLIGANEQFF
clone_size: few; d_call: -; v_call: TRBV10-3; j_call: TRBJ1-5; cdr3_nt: TGTGCCATCAAAGGGTGGGACAATCAGCCCCAGCATTTT; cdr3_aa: CAIKGWDNQPQHF
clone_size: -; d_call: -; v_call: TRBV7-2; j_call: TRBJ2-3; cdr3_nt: TGTGCCAGCAGCTTAGGCATGTGGGGCCAGGGCTCAGATACGCAGTATTTT; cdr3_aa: CASSLGMWGQGSDTQYF
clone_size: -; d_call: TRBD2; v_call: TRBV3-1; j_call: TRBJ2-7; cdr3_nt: TGTGCCAGCAGCCCGACGCTTACACTAGCGGACTACGAGCAGTACTTC; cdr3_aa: CASSPTLTLADYEQYF
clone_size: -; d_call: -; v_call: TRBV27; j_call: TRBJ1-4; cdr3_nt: TGTGCCAGCAGTCCCGCCTCGGGCAGAAACAATGAAAAACTGTTTTTT; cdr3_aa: CASSPASGRNNEKLFF
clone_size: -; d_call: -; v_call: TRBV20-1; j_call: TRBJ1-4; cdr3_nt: TGCAGTGCTAGTTTAAGGCAGAAAAAAGAAAAACTGTTTTTT; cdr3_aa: CSASLRQKKEKLFF
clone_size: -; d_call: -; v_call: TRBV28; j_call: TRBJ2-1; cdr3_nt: TGTGCCAGCAGTCCCCCCCGGTACAATGAGCAGTTCTTC; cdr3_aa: CASSPPRYNEQFF
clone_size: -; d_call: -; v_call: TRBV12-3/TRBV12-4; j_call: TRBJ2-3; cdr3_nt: TGTGCCAGCAGACCCGGCACAGATACGCAGTATTTT; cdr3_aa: CASRPGTDTQYF
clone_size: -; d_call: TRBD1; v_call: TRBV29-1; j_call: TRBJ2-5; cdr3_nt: TGCAGCGTTGAAGTGCTGGACAGGGGCATGGAGACCCAGTACTTC; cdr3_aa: CSVEVLDRGMETQYF
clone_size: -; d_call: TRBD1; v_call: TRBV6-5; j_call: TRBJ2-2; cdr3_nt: TGTGCCAGCAGTTACCCAAGAGGGACAGGGGGCTCCGGGGAGCTGTTTTTT; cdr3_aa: CASSYPRGTGGSGELFF
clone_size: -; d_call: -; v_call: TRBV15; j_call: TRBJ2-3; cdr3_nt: TGTGCCACCGGGGAGGTACAGGGTCGGACAGATACGCAGTATTTT; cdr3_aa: CATGEVQGRTDTQYF
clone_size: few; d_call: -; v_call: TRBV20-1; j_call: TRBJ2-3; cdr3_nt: TGCAGTGCTAGAGATGCGCGGAGAGTGGGGGCGCGTACGCAGTATTTT; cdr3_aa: CSARDARRVGARTQYF
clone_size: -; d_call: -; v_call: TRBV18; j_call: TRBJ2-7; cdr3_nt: TGTGCCAGCTCACCACCGTTTAGCTCCTACGAGCAGTACTTC; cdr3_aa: CASSPPFSSYEQYF
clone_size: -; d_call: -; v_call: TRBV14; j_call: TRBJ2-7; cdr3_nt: TGTGCCAGCAGCCTAGCGGTTCACGAGCAGTACTTC; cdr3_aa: CASSLAVHEQYF